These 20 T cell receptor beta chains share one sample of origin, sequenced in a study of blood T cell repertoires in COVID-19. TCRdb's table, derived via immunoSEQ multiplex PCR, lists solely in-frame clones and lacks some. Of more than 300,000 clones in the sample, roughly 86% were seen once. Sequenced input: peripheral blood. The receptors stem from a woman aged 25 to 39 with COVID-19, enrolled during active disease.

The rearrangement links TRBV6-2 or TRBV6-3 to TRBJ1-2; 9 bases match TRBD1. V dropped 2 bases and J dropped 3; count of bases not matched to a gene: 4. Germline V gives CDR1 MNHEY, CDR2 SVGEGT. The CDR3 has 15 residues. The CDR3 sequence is CASSYPTGGDYGYTF. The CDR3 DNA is TGTGCCAGCAGTTACCCGACAGGGGGGGACTATGGCTACACCTTC.

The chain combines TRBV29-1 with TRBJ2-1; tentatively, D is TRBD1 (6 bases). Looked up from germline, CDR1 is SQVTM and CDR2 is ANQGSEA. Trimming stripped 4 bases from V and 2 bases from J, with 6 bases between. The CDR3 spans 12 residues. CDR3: CSVGTAYNEQFF. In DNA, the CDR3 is TGCAGCGTTGGGACAGCCTACAATGAGCAGTTCTTC.

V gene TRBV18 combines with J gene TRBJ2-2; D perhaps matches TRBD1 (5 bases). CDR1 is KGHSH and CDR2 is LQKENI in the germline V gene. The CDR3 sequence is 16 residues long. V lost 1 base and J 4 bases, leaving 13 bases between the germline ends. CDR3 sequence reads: CASSPQGQGLTGELFF. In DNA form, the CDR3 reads TGTGCCAGCTCACCACAAGGGCAGGGCCTCACCGGGGAGCTGTTTTTT.

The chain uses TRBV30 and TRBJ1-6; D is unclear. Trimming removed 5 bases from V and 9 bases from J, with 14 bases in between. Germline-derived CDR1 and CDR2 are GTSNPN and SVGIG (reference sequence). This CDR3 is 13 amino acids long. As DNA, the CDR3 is TGTGCCTGGTGGCCGGGAGGTAGTTCACCCCTCCACTTT. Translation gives CAWWPGGSSPLHF.

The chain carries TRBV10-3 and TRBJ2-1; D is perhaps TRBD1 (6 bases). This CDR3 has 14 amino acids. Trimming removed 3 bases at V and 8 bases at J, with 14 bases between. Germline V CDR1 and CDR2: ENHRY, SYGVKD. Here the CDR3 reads CAISETGSGDEQFF. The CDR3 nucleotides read TGTGCCATCAGTGAAACAGGTTCAGGGGATGAGCAGTTCTTC.

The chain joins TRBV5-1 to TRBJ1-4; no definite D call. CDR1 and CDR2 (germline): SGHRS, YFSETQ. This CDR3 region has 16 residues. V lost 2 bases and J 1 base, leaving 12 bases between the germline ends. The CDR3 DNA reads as TGCGCCAGCAGCTTTGGGGAGACACAAACTAATGAAAAACTGTTTTTT. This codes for CASSFGETQTNEKLFF.

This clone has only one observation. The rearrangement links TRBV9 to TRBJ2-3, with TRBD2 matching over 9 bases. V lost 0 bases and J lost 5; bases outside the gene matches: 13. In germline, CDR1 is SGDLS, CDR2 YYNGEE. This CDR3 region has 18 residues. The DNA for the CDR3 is TGTGCCAGCAGCGTAGCTTCCAGGGGCGGGGGGGCCCGAGATACGCAGTATTTT. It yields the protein CASSVASRGGGARDTQYF.

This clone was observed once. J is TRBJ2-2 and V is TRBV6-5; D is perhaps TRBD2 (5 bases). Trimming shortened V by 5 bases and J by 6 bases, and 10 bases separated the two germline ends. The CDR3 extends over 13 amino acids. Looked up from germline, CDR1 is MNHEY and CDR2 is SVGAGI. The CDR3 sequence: CASSRPGSGELFF. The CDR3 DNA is TGTGCCAGCAGTCGCCCGGGATCCGGGGAGCTGTTTTTT.

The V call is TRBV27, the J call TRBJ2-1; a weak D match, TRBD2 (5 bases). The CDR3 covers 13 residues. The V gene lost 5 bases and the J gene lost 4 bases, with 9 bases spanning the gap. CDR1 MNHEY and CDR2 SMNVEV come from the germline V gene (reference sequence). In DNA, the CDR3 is TGTGCCAGCAGTCCACGGGAATACAATGAGCAGTTCTTC. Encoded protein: CASSPREYNEQFF.

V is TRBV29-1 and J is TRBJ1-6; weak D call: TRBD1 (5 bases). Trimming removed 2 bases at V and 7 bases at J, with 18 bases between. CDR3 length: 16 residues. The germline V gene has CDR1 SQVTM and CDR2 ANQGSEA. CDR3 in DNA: TGCAGCGTTGAAACAGGACGGGAGGACCTCAATTCACCCCTCCACTTT. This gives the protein CSVETGREDLNSPLHF.

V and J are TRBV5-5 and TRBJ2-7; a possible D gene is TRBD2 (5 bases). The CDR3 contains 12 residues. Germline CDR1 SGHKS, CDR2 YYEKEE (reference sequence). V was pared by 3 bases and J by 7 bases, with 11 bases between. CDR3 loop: CASSSRTGEQYF. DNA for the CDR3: TGTGCCAGCAGCTCCCGGACGGGAGAGCAGTACTTC.

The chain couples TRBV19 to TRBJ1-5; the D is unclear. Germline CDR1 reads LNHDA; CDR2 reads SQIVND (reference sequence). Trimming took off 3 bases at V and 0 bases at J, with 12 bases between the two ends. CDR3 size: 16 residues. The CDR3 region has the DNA TGTGCCAGTAGTATGCAGGCCGCCAATAGCAATCAGCCCCAGCATTTT. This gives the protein CASSMQAANSNQPQHF.

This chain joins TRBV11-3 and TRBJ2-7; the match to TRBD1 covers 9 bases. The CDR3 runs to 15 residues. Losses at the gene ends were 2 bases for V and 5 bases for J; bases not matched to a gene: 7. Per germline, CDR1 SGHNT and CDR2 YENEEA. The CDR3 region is CASSLRYRGLNEQYF. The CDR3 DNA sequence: TGTGCCAGCAGCTTACGTTACAGGGGGCTCAACGAGCAGTACTTC.

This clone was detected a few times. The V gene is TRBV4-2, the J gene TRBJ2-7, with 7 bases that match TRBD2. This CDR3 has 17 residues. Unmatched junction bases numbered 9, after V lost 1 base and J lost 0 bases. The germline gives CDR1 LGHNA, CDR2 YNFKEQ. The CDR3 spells CASSQARVLAASYEQYF. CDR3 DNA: TGTGCCAGCAGCCAAGCCAGAGTTCTAGCGGCCTCCTACGAGCAGTACTTC.

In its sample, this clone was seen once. The CDR3 bases are TGTGCCAGTAGCCCGGCCGGGACAGGGACTTCACCCCTCCACTTT. It codes for CASSPAGTGTSPLHF. This chain links TRBV19 with TRBJ1-6, with 9 bases fitting TRBD1. Germline values: CDR1 LNHDA, CDR2 SQIVND (reference sequence). Unmatched junction bases numbered 9, after V lost 6 bases and J lost 9 bases. CDR3 length: 15 residues.

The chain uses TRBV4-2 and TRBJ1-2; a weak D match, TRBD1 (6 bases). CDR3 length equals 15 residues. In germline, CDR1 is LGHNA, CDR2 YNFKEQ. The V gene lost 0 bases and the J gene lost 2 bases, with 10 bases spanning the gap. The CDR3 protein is CASSQEGGANYGYTF. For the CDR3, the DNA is TGTGCCAGCAGCCAAGAGGGGGGGGCGAACTATGGCTACACCTTC.

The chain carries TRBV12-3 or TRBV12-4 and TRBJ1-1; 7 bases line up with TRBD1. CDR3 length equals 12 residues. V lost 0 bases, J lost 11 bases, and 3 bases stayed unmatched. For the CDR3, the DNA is TGTGCCAGCAGTTTAGCGGCAGGGGGTGCTTTCTTT. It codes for CASSLAAGGAFF.

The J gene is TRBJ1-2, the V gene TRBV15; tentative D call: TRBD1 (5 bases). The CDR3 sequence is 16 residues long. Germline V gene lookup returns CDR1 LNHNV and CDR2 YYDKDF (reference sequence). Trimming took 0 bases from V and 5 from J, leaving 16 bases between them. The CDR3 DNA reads TGTGCCACCAGCAGAGATCAAGGCAGGGTAAGATATGGCTACACCTTC. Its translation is CATSRDQGRVRYGYTF.

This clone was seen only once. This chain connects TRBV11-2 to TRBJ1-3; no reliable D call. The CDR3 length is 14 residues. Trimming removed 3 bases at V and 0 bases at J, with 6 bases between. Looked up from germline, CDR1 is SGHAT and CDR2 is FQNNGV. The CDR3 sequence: CASSFPGSGNTIYF. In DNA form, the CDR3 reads TGTGCCAGCAGCTTCCCAGGCTCTGGAAACACCATATATTTT. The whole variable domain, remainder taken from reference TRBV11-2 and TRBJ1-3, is EAGVAQSPRYKIIEKRQSVAFWCNPISGHATLYWYQQILGQGPKLLIQFQNNGVVDDSQLPKDRFSAERLKGVDSTLKIQPAKLEDSAVYLCASSFPGSGNTIYFGEGSWLTVV.

CDR3 sequence reads: CASSQVPGLAGGPSETQYF. CDR3 coding DNA: TGTGCCAGCAGCCAAGTCCCGGGACTAGCGGGGGGGCCTTCGGAGACCCAGTACTTC. The rearrangement joins TRBV3-1 (or the pseudogene TRBV3-2) to TRBJ2-5, with 16 bases that match TRBD2. V shed 1 base, J shed 5 bases, and the junction held 10 bases outside the gene matches. The CDR3 consists of 19 residues. Germline CDR1 and CDR2: LGHDT and YNNKEL (reference sequence).